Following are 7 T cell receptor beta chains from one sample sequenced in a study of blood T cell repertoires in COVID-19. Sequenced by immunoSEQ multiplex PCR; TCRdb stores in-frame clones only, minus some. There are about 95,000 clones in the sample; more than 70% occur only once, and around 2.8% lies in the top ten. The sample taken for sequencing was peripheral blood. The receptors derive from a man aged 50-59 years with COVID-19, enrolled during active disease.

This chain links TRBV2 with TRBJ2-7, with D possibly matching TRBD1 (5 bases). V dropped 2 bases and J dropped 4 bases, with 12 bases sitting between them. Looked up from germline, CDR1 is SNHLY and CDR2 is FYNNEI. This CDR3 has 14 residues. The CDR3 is CASSETFQGYEQYF. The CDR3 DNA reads TGTGCCAGCAGTGAAACATTCCAGGGATACGAGCAGTACTTC.

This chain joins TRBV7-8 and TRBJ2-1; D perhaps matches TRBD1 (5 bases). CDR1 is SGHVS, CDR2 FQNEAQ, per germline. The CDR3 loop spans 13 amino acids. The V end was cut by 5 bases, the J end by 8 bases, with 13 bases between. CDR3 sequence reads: CASSQDRRDEQFF. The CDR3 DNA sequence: TGTGCCAGCAGCCAGGACCGCAGGGATGAGCAGTTCTTC.

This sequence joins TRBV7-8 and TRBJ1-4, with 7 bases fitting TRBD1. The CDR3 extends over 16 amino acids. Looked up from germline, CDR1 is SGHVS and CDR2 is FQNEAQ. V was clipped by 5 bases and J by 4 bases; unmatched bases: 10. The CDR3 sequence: CASSPRPGTVNEKLFF. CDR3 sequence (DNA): TGTGCCAGCAGCCCCCGCCCCGGGACAGTTAATGAAAAACTGTTTTTT.

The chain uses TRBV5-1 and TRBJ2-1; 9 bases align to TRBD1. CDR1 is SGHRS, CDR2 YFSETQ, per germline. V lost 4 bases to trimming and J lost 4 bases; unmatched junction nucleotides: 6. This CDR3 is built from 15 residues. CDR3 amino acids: CASSAGTGSYNEQFF. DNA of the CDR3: TGCGCCAGCAGCGCCGGGACAGGGTCTTACAATGAGCAGTTCTTC.

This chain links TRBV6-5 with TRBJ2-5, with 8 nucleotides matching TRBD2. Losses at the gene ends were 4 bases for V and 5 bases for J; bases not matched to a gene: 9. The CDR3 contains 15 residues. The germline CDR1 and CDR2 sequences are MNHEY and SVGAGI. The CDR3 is CASSWVSGARETQYF. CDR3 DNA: TGTGCCAGCAGTTGGGTTAGCGGGGCGAGGGAGACCCAGTACTTC.

The CDR3 region is CASMRVLDTEAFF. CDR3 nucleotides: TGCGCCAGCATGAGGGTGTTGGACACTGAAGCTTTCTTT. This chain joins TRBV5-1 and TRBJ1-1; no firm D call. V was trimmed by 6 bases and J by 3 bases, leaving 12 bases between them. The CDR3 consists of 13 residues. The germline gives CDR1 SGHRS, CDR2 YFSETQ.

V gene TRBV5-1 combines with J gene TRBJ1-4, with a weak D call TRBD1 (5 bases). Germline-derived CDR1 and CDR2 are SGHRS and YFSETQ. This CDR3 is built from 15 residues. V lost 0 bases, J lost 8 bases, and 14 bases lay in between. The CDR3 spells CASSLEGRVGEKLFF. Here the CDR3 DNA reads TGCGCCAGCAGCTTGGAGGGCAGGGTCGGGGAAAAACTGTTTTTT.